The sequence of this T cell receptor (beta chain) was determined in a study of cytomegalovirus exposure and HLA in healthy donors. Study outcomes and limitations: With high specificity and sensitivity, the classifier reportedly diagnosed cytomegalovirus status.

The germline V gene has CDR1 SQVTM and CDR2 ANQGSEA. The CDR3 is made up of 15 amino acids. The V gene end was trimmed by 4 bases and the J gene end by 2 bases; junction bases not matched to a gene: 3. PCR amplification relied on 60 Vbeta primers (plus 13 Jbeta primers). Measured with immunoSEQ multiplex PCR; TCRdb has only the in-frame clones, and not every one. The data contain 100,000 to 150,000 clones, around 78% of them singletons. In this sample, this clone turned up a few times. Antigen specificity is unknown. The TCR comes from a woman aged 40 to 55 in good health and CMV-seronegative. Sequenced material: PBMCs. The gene calls are TRBV29-1 and TRBJ2-3; TRBD2 matches at 13 bases. The CDR3 sequence: CSVAGTSGATDTQYF. The DNA for the CDR3 is TGCAGCGTTGCTGGGACTAGCGGGGCCACAGATACGCAGTATTTT.